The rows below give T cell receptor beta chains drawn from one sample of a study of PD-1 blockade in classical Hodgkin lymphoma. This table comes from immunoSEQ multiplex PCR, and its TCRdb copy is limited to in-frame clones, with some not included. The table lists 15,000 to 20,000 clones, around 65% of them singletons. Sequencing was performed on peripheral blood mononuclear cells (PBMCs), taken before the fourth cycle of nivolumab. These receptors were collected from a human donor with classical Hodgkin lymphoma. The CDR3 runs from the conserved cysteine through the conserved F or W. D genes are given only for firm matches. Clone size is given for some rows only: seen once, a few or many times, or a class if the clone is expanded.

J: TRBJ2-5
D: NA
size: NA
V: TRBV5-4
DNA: TGTGCCAGCAGCAACCCCGAGGGGGATCAAGAGACCCAGTACTTC
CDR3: CASSNPEGDQETQYF

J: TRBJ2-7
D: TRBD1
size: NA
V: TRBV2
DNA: TGTGCCAGCACCGGGACAGGTCGTTTGTACTTC
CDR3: CASTGTGRLYF

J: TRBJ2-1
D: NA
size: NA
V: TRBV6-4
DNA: TGTGCCAGCAGTGACTCGATCGGGGACGAGCAGTTCTTC
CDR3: CASSDSIGDEQFF

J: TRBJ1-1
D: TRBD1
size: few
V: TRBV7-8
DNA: TGTGCCAGCAGCTCCCAGGGGGCGAACACTGAAGCTTTCTTT
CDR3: CASSSQGANTEAFF

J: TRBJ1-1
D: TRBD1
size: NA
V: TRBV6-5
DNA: TGTGCCAGCAGTTCGACAGGGGGACGAGAAGCTTTCTTT
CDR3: CASSSTGGREAFF

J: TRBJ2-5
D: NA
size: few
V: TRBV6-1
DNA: TGTGCCACCGGCGGACTGGGATCGGGAGAGACCCAGTACTTC
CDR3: CATGGLGSGETQYF

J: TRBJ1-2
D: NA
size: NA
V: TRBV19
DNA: TGTGCCAGTAGTAAGACACCCCACTATGGCTACACCTTC
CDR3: CASSKTPHYGYTF

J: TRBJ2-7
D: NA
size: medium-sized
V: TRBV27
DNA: TGTGCCAGCAGTTTCGCGGGGAGCTCCTACGAGCAGTACTTC
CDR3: CASSFAGSSYEQYF

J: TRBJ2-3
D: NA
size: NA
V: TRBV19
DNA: TGTGCCAGTAGAGGAATAGGGACGACTAGCACAGATACGCAGTATTTT
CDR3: CASRGIGTTSTDTQYF

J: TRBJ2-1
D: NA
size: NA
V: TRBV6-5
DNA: TGTGCCAGCAGTTACCGCCCCGGCTACTACAATGAGCAGTTCTTC
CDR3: CASSYRPGYYNEQFF

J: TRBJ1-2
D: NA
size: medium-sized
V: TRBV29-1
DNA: TGCAGCGTCCGCGGGGGAGATCATGGCTACACCTTC
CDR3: CSVRGGDHGYTF

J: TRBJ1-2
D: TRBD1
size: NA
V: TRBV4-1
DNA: TGCGCCAGCAGCCACCGACAGGGGGCGGACTATGGCTACACCTTC
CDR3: CASSHRQGADYGYTF

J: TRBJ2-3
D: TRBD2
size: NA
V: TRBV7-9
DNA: TGTGCCAGCAGCTTACGACCACTAGCGGGAGATACGCAGTATTTT
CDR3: CASSLRPLAGDTQYF

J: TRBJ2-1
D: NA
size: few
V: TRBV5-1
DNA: TGCGCCAGCAGGGCGGACTTTAGCTCCTACAATGAGCAGTTCTTC
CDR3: CASRADFSSYNEQFF

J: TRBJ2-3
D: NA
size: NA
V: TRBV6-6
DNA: TGTGCCAGCAGTACCGACAGGGATACGCAGTATTTT
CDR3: CASSTDRDTQYF

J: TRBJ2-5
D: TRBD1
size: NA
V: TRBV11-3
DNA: TGTGCCAGCAGCCCGGGACAGCGGGAGACCCAGTACTTC
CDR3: CASSPGQRETQYF

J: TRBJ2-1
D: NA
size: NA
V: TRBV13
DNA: TGTGCCAGCAGCTTAGAGCGGTACAATGAGCAGTTCTTC
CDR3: CASSLERYNEQFF

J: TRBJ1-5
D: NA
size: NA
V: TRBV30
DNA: TGTGCCTGGAGTGTTGACAGTAACTACAATCAGCCCCAGCATTTT
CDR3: CAWSVDSNYNQPQHF

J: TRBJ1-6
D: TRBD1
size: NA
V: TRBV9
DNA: TGTGCCAGCAGCGTGGACCCGGGACAGGGAGGGTATAATTCACCCCTCCACTTT
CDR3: CASSVDPGQGGYNSPLHF

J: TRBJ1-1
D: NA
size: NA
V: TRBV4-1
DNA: TGCGCCAGCAGCCAGGGGGTGGGGGAGAACACTGAAGCTTTCTTT
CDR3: CASSQGVGENTEAFF

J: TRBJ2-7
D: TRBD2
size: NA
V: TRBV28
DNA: TGTGCCAGCAGTCCCCAGCGGGACTTTTCCTACGAGCAGTACTTC
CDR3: CASSPQRDFSYEQYF

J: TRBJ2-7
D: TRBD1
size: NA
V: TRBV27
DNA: TGTGCCAGCAGTTCCCTGGGACAGACCTACGAGCAGTACTTC
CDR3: CASSSLGQTYEQYF

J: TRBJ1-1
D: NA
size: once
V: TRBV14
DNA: TGTGCCAGCAGCGCCCCAGGGAGGGCTGAAGCTTTCTTT
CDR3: CASSAPGRAEAFF

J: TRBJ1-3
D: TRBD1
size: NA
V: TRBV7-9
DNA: TGTGCCAGCAGCTCGGTCGACAGGGTGGGTTACTCTGGAAACACCATATATTTT
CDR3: CASSSVDRVGYSGNTIYF

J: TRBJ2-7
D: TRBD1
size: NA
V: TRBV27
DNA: TGTGCCAGCAGTTTGAAAGGGGGCGATTCATACGAGCAGTACTTC
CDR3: CASSLKGGDSYEQYF

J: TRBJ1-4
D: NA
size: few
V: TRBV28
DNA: TGTGCCAGCAGTTTGACGGGGTTTGATGAAAAACTGTTTTTT
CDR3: CASSLTGFDEKLFF

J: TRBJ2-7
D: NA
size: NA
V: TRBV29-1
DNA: TGCAGCGTTGTTTCGGGAACCTACGAGCAGTACTTC
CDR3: CSVVSGTYEQYF

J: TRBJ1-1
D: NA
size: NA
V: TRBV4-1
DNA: TGCGCCAGCAGCTACAACGAGGGTCCGGGGACTGAAGCTTTCTTT
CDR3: CASSYNEGPGTEAFF

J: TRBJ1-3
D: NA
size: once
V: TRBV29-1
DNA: TGCAGCGTTGTTGAACCGCCCTTTCGACCTGGAAACACCATATATTTT
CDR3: CSVVEPPFRPGNTIYF

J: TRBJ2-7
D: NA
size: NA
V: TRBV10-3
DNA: TGTGCCATCAGTGATCCTAGCCGTAGTCTCTACGAGCAGTACTTC
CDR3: CAISDPSRSLYEQYF